This section outlines one TCR beta chain sequence together with its context. These data originate in a study of Ad26.COV2.S vaccination and SARS-CoV-2 variants. Profiled with immunoSEQ multiplex PCR; TCRdb holds only in-frame clones, not every one. The profile shows hundreds of thousands of clones, around 92% of them singletons. This sample comprised peripheral blood, obtained after recovery from COVID-19. The TCR was taken from a human donor who had recovered from COVID-19.

In DNA form, the CDR3 reads TGCAGCGTCCTAACCCCCAGGGGACGGAACATTCAGTACTTC. It codes for CSVLTPRGRNIQYF. The chain couples TRBV29-1 to TRBJ2-4; D is possibly TRBD1 (6 bases). Germline CDR1 reads SQVTM; CDR2 reads ANQGSEA. The length of the CDR3 is 14 residues. V gave up 6 bases and J gave up 7 bases, with 19 bases separating them.